This T cell receptor (beta chain) was identified during a study of cytotoxic CD8 clonotypes in ibrutinib-treated CLL (dated by TCRdb to the early 2020s). Regarding the research as a whole: The cohort included around 15 treatment-naive and roughly 10 relapsed/refractory patients; some 18 were IGHV unmutated. Samples averaged approximately 260,000 productive templates and 90,000 to 100,000 productive rearrangements. Responses were partial in some 24 patients and complete in 2; after median approximately 69 months follow-up, about 14 stayed in remission and roughly twelve progressed. Cryopreserved peripheral blood mononuclear cells were obtained prior to treatment, at the time of response, and at either disease progression or sustained remission. Of the 90 or so people in the trial, 25 to 30 had longitudinal samples available. Response samples were obtained after a median of around 11 months of treatment, with a range of about 6 to 36 months. Patients were still on ibrutinib when every remission and progressive disease sample was collected.

For TCR beta library preparation, approximately 2 micrograms of genomic DNA were extracted from the cryopreserved PBMCs. Longitudinal blood samples from CLL patients on ibrutinib monotherapy underwent high-throughput TCR beta sequencing. The patients took part in an open-label, single-center phase 2 trial of ibrutinib monotherapy. Relative to germline, V is 4 bases shorter and J is 2 bases shorter, with 18 bases between their ends. The CDR3 numbers 16 residues from cysteine through phenylalanine. Of all the DNA, just the CDR3 is kept, 48 bases in frame from base 1. The germline V gene gives CDR1 as SQVTM and CDR2 as ANQGSEA. On this clone itself: The clone's antigen remains unknown. There are no base qualities to consult, and no much larger clone falls within one base.

Overall study outcomes, separate from this receptor: Sustained-remission and progressing patients did not have matched sampling times, and lymph node repertoires were not examined. Public clonotypes were rare and either shrank or stayed stable during treatment, and the rise in clonality at ibrutinib response reflected expansion of private clonotypes. Clonality increased at ibrutinib response, stayed stable in sustained remission, and fell back toward baseline at progression. Baseline clonality was found to be higher than that of age-matched healthy donors and was strongly correlated with circulating CD8+ T-cell counts.

A MiSeq instrument was used for deep resolution sequencing, which targeted depths ranging from 1 in 1 million up to 1 in 200,000 T cells, with coverage averaging 10x for each clonotype. TCR beta libraries were generated with the immunoSEQ hsTCRB Kit. The source study handled its data this way. The data were analyzed with ImmunoSEQ Analyzer and ImmunoSEQ Data Assistant, and V, D and J gene assignments followed IMGT definitions. Clonality, with values ranging from 0 to 1, was calculated as one minus the normalized Shannon entropy of productive rearrangement frequencies. Public clonotype analysis was restricted to overrepresented clonotypes comprising at least 0.05% of each patient's repertoire. Repertoires from more than ten age-matched healthy donors in immuneACCESS were used as clonality controls. TCRdb's version of the immuneACCESS table is confined to in-frame rearrangements and falls short of the full clone set. An unresolved V gene accounts for under half of the shortfall where checked; the remainder is of unknown origin. V and J calls plus clone size are reproduced from that table; the DNA served to infer D and trimming. This sample has around 330,000 clones in its table, and about 64% of those were observed once. The top ten clonotypes cover about 6.7% of the sample.

This specimen was PBMCs, taken after 36 months of ibrutinib treatment. Recombination connected TRBV29-1 to TRBJ2-1; the D segment could be TRBD2, given 5 matching bases. The sequence came from a human donor with chronic lymphocytic leukemia. The DNA is TGCAGCGTTGTAGCGTGGGGAGCGGCTACCTACAATGAGCAGTTCTTC. This codes for CSVVAWGAATYNEQFF.